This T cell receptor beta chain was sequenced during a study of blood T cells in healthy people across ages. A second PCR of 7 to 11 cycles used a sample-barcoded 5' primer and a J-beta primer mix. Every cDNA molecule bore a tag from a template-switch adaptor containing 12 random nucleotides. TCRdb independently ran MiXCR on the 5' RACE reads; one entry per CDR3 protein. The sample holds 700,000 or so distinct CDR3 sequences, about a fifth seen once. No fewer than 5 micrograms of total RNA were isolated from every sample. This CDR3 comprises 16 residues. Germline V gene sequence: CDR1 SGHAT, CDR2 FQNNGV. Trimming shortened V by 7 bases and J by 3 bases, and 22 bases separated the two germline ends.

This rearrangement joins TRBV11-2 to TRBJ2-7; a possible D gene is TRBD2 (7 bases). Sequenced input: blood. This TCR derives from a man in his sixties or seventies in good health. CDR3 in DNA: TGTGCCAGCACCCCATCGTTGATGGGAGGGGGCTACGAGCAGTACTTC. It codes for CASTPSLMGGGYEQYF. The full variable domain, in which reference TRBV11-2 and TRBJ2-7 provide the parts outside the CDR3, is EAGVAQSPRYKIIEKRQSVAFWCNPISGHATLYWYQQILGQGPKLLIQFQNNGVVDDSQLPKDRFSAERLKGVDSTLKIQPAKLEDSAVYLCASTPSLMGGGYEQYFGPGTRLTVT.